One and the same sample provided the 7 T cell receptor beta chains below, sequenced in a study of blood T cells in healthy people across ages. A second PCR, run for roughly 7 to 12 cycles, used a sample-barcoded 5' primer plus a J-beta primer mix. TCRdb re-called the 5' RACE reads with MiXCR, one entry per CDR3 protein. The sample holds roughly 1.6 million distinct CDR3 sequences, 30% to 35% seen once. Specimen: blood. The source is a woman aged 25 to 39 in good health.

Concerning this clonotype: One end of the junction varies from germline; a read error may be responsible. The chain has TRBV6-1 and TRBJ1-4; a weak D match, TRBD1 (5 bases). This CDR3 is 13 amino acids long. Germline assignment: CDR1 MNHNS and CDR2 SASEGT. The CDR3 spells CAGREGVDEKLFF. CDR3 nucleotide sequence: TGTGCCGGCAGGGAGGGCGTCGATGAAAAACTGTTTTTT.

Remarks on this clonotype: This may come from a read error, since a much larger clone is one base off. The V gene is TRBV29-1, the J gene TRBJ2-6; 7 positions agree with TRBD1. CDR3 size: 16 residues. V lost 8 bases to trimming and J lost 0 bases; unmatched junction nucleotides: 10. Germline-derived CDR1 and CDR2 are SQVTM and ANQGSEA. CDR3 loop: CSTRDSNRSGANVLTF. CDR3 coding DNA: TGCAGCACCCGGGACAGTAACCGCTCTGGGGCCAACGTCCTGACTTTC.

This clonotype occurred a few times. This chain uses TRBV3-1 with TRBJ2-5; no firm D call. This CDR3 has 13 amino acids. Germline V gene data show CDR1 as LGHDT and CDR2 as YNNKEL (reference sequence). Trimming left V 5 bases short and J 7 bases short, with 14 bases between. The CDR3 region is CASSILAERTQYF. As DNA, the CDR3 is TGTGCCAGCAGCATTTTGGCTGAAAGGACCCAGTACTTC.

The chain joins TRBV11-2 to TRBJ2-5, with D tentatively TRBD1 (8 bases). The CDR3 length is 19 residues. CDR1 is SGHAT, CDR2 FQNNGV, per germline. V was shortened by 2 bases and J by 3 bases, with 25 bases between the two germline ends. The CDR3 is CASSLQSGTGRKVEETQYF. DNA of the CDR3: TGTGCCAGCAGCTTACAAAGCGGGACAGGTCGTAAGGTCGAAGAGACCCAGTACTTC.

Concerning this clonotype: The junction departs from germline at one end; a sequencing error may be responsible. J is TRBJ2-3 and V is TRBV12-3 or TRBV12-4; 9 bases line up with TRBD2. This CDR3 contains 16 residues. In DNA form, the CDR3 reads TGTACCAGCAGCCCAGGGACTAGCCCTCTCACAGATACGCAGTATTTT. Amino acid sequence: CTSSPGTSPLTDTQYF.

The rearrangement links TRBV7-2 to TRBJ2-1; maybe TRBD2 (5 bases). The germline V gene encodes CDR1 SGHTA and CDR2 FQGNSA. V was trimmed by 5 bases and J by 4 bases, leaving 15 bases between them. The CDR3 sequence is 15 residues long. CDR3 nucleotides: TGTGCCAGCAGCCCCGAAAGCGGTGCTTACAATGAGCAGTTCTTC. Translation gives CASSPESGAYNEQFF.

There are a few counts of this clonotype. The CDR3 sequence is CAWKKGLGTYEQYF. CDR3 nucleotide sequence: TGTGCCTGGAAAAAGGGGCTGGGGACCTACGAGCAGTACTTC. The J gene is TRBJ2-7, the V gene TRBV30, with D perhaps TRBD1 (5 bases). Trimming took 4 bases from V and 2 from J, leaving 15 bases between them. The CDR3 consists of 14 residues. Germline V CDR1 and CDR2: GTSNPN, SVGIG (reference sequence).